Following are 4 T cell receptor beta chains from one sample sequenced in a study of blood T cell repertoires in COVID-19. The protocol was immunoSEQ multiplex PCR, while the TCRdb copy is restricted to in-frame clones and leaves out a portion. Of hundreds of thousands of clones in the sample, 90% are singletons; the top ten hold around 2.5%. The specimen was PBMCs or T cells enriched from blood (not recorded which). Receptors were obtained from a man aged 55 to 69 who had recovered from COVID-19.

The rearrangement links TRBV7-8 to TRBJ2-1; maybe TRBD1 (5 bases). CDR1 is SGHVS and CDR2 is FQNEAQ in the germline V gene. V was clipped by 5 bases and J by 9 bases, with 11 bases between them. This CDR3 comprises 12 residues. The CDR3 protein is CASSIGAIEQFF. The CDR3 region has the DNA TGTGCCAGCAGCATAGGGGCGATTGAGCAGTTCTTC.

This chain uses TRBV11-2 with TRBJ1-1; D uncertain. Per germline, CDR1 SGHAT and CDR2 FQNNGV. V lost 2 bases and J lost 1, with 8 bases in between. The CDR3 consists of 14 residues. The CDR3 region has the DNA TGTGCCAGCAGCTTATCTGGAGGGAACACTGAAGCTTTCTTT. Encoded protein: CASSLSGGNTEAFF. The complete variable domain, with remaining parts taken from reference TRBV11-2 and TRBJ1-1, reads EAGVAQSPRYKIIEKRQSVAFWCNPISGHATLYWYQQILGQGPKLLIQFQNNGVVDDSQLPKDRFSAERLKGVDSTLKIQPAKLEDSAVYLCASSLSGGNTEAFFGQGTRLTVV.

The chain employs TRBV12-3 or TRBV12-4 and TRBJ2-3; 8 positions agree with TRBD1. The CDR3 runs to 11 residues. The trim removed 7 bases at V and 10 bases at J, leaving 4 bases unmatched. The CDR3: CASTDRAAQYF. Here the CDR3 DNA reads TGTGCCAGCACGGACAGGGCAGCGCAGTATTTT.

This clone is a singleton in its sample. The DNA for the CDR3 is TGCGCCAGCAGCCACTTAGCGGGGTCCTCCTACGAGCAGTACTTC. Translation: CASSHLAGSSYEQYF. J is TRBJ2-7 and V is TRBV4-1; TRBD2 matches at 8 bases. The junction had 4 bases not matched to a gene; V was cut back by 3 bases and J by 0 bases. The CDR3 runs to 15 residues. Germline assignment: CDR1 MGHRA and CDR2 YSYEKL.